This TCR beta chain stems from a study of early T cells in non-severe SARS-CoV-2 infection. The wider study: The chains were unpaired, and the sequenced material was bulk RNA from unsorted whole blood.

This clonotype has more than one count but fewer than ten. Its antigen is unknown. Study-level results: A preference for anti-spike CD8 responses marked VDJdb matching, which missed private and CD4 specificities.

Tagging with unique molecular identifiers was applied to individual cDNA molecules. From the 5' RACE reads, TCRdb called clonotypes with MiXCR, one entry per CDR3 protein. The sample has tens of thousands of distinct CDR3 sequences, roughly 10% seen once. The germline CDR1 and CDR2 sequences are SGHTA and FQGNSA. V was clipped by 2 bases and J by 0 bases, with 17 bases between them. The CDR3 has 19 amino acids. The clonotype originates from an adult who was a healthcare worker with PCR-confirmed SARS-CoV-2 infection or an uninfected control (not recorded which). The rearrangement joins TRBV7-2 to TRBJ2-6; no reliable D call. Material: whole blood, obtained at baseline. The CDR3 sequence: CASSLKGSSRSSGANVLTF. CDR3 in DNA: TGTGCCAGCAGCTTAAAGGGCAGTTCCAGGAGCTCTGGGGCCAACGTCCTGACTTTC. Looking up the rest from reference TRBV7-2 and TRBJ2-6 gives the full variable domain: GAGVSQSPSNKVTEKGKDVELRCDPISGHTALYWYRQSLGQGLEFLIYFQGNSAPDKSGLPSDRFSAERTGGSVSTLTIQRTQQEDSAVYLCASSLKGSSRSSGANVLTFGAGSRLTVL.